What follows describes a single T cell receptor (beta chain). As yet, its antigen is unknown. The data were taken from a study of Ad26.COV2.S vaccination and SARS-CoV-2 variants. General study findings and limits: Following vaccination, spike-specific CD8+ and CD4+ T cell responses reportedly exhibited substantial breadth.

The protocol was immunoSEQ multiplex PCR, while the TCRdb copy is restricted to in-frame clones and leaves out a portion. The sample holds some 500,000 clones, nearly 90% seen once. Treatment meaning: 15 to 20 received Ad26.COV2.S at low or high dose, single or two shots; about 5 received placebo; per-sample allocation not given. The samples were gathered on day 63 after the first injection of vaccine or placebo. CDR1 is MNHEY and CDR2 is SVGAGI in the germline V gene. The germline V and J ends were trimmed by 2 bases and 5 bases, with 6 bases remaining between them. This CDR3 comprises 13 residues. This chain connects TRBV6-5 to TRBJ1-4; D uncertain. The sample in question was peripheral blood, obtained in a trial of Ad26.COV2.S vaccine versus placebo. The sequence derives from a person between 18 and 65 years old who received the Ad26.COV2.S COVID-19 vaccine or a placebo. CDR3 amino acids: CASSYRENEKLFF. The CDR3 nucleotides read TGTGCCAGCAGTTACAGAGAGAATGAAAAACTGTTTTTT.